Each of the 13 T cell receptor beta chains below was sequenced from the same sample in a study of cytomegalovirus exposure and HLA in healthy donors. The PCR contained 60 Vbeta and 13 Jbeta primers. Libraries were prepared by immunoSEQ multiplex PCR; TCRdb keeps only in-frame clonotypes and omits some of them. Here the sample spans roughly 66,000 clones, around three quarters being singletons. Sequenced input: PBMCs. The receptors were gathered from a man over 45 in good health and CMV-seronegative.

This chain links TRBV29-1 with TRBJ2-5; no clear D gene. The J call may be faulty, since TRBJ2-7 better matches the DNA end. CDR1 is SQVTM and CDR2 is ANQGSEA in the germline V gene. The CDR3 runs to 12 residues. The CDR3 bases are TGCAGCGTTGAAGGAAGCTCCTACGAGCAGTACTTC. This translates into CSVEGSSYEQYF.

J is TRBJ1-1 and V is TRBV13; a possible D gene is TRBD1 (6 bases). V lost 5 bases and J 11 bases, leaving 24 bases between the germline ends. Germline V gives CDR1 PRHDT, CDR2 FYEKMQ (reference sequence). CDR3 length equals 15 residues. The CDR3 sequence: CASSLRRQASFLAFF. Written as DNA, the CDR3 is TGTGCCAGCAGCCTACGCCGACAGGCCTCTTTTCTGGCTTTCTTT.

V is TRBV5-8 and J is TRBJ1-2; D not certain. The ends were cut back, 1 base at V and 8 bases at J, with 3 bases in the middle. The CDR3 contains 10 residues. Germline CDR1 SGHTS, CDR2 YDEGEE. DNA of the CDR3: TGTGCCAGCAGCTTGCAAGGCTACACCTTC. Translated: CASSLQGYTF.

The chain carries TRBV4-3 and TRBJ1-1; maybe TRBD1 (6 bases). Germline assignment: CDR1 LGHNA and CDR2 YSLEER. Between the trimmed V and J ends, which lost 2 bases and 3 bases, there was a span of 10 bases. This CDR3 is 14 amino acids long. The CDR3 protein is CASSQPGVDTEAFF. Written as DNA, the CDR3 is TGCGCCAGCAGCCAACCAGGGGTTGACACTGAAGCTTTCTTT.

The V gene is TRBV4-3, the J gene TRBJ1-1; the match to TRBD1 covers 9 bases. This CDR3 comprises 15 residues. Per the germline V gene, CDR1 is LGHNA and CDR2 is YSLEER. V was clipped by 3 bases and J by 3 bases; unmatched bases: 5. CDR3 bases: TGCGCCAGCAGCCAGATGGGACAGGGATACACTGAAGCTTTCTTT. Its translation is CASSQMGQGYTEAFF.

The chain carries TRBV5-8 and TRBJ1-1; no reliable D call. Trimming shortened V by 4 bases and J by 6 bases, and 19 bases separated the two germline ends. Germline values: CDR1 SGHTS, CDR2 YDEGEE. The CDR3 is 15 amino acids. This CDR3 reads CASSPPGRVGAEAFF. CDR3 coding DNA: TGTGCCAGCAGCCCGCCCGGCCGGGTTGGCGCTGAAGCTTTCTTT.

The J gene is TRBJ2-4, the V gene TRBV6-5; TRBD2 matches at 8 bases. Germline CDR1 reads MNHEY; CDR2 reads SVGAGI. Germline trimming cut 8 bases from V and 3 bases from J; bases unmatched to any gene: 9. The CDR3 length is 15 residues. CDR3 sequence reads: CASGDFRGGKNIQYF. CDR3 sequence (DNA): TGTGCCAGCGGCGACTTCCGGGGGGGCAAAAACATTCAGTACTTC.

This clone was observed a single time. The CDR3 region is CATRSGSYNEQFF. The DNA of the CDR3 is TGTGCCACACGTAGCGGGTCTTACAATGAGCAGTTCTTC. The chain uses TRBV6-5 and TRBJ2-1; TRBD2 matches 7 bases. The CDR3 runs 13 residues. Germline V gene sequence: CDR1 MNHEY, CDR2 SVGAGI. V was pared by 10 bases and J by 4 bases, with 7 bases of the junction left unmatched.

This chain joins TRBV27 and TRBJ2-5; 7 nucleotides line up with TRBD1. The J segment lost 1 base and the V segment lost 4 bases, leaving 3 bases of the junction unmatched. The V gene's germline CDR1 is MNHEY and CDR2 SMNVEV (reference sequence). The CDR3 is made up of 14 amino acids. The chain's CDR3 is CASSSTGTQETQYF. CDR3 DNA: TGTGCCAGCAGTTCGACAGGGACCCAAGAGACCCAGTACTTC.

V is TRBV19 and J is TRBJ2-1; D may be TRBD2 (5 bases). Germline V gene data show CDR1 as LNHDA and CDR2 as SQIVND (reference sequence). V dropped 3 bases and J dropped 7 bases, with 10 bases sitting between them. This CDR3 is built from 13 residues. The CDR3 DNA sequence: TGTGCCAGTAGTATTCTCCGGGGAAATGAGCAGTTCTTC. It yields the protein CASSILRGNEQFF.

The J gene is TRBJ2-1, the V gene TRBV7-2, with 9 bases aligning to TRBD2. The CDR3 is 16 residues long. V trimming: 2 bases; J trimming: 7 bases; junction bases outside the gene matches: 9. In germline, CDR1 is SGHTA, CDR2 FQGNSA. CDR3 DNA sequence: TGTGCCAGCAGCTTACCGCTGACTAGCGGAAGGAATGAGCAGTTCTTC. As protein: CASSLPLTSGRNEQFF.

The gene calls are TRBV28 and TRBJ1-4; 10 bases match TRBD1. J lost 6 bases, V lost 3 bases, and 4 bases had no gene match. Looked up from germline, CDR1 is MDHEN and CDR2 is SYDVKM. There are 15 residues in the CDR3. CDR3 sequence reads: CASSFIGTGDEKLFF. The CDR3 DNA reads TGTGCCAGCAGTTTTATCGGGACAGGGGATGAAAAACTGTTTTTT. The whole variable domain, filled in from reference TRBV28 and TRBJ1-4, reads DVKVTQSSRYLVKRTGEKVFLECVQDMDHENMFWYRQDPGLGLRLIYFSYDVKMKEKGDIPEGYSVSREKKERFSLILESASTNQTSMYLCASSFIGTGDEKLFFGSGTQLSVL.

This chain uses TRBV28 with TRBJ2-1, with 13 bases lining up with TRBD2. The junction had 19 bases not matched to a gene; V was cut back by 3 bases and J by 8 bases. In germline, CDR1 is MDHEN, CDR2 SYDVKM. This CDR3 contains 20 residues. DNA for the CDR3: TGTGCCAGCAGTTTTGTACTAGCGGGAGGGACGGTGCATAGTTGGGATGAGCAGTTCTTC. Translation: CASSFVLAGGTVHSWDEQFF.